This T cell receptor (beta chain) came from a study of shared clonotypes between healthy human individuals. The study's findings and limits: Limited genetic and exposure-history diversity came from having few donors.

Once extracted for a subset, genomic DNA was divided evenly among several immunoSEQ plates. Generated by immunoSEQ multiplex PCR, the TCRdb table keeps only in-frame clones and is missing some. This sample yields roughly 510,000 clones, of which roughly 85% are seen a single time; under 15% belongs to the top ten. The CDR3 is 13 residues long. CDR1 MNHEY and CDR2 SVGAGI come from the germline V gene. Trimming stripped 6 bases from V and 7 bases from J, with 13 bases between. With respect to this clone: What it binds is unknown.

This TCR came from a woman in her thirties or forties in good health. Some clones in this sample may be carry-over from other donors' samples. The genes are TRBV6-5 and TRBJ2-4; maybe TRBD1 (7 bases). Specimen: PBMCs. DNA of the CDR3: TGTGCCAGCAGCCAACAGGGGAGGAACATTCAGTACTTC. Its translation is CASSQQGRNIQYF.